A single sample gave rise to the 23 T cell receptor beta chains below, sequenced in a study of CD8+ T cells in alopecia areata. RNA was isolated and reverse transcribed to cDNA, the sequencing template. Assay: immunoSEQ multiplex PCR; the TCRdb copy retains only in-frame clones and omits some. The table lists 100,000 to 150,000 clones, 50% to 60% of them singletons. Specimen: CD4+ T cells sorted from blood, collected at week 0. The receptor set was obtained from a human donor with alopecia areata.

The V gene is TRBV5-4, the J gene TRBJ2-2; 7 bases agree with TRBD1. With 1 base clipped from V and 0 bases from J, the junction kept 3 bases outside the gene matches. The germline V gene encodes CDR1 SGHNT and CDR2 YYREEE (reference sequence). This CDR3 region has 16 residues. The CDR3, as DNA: TGTGCCAGCAGCTTGCTTGGGACAGCGAACACCGGGGAGCTGTTTTTT. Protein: CASSLLGTANTGELFF.

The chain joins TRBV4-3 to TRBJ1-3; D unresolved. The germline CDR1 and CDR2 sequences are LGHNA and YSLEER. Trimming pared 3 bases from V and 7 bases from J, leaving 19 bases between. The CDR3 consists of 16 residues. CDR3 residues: CASSHETTLLWNTIYF. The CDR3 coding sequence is TGCGCCAGCAGCCACGAAACGACCCTTTTGTGGAACACCATATATTTT.

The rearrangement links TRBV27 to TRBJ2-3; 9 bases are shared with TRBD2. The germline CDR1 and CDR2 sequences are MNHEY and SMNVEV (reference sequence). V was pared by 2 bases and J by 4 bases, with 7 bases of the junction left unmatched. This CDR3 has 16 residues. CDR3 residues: CASSLRAGGTPDTQYF. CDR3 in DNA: TGTGCCAGCAGTTTAAGGGCGGGAGGGACGCCAGATACGCAGTATTTT.

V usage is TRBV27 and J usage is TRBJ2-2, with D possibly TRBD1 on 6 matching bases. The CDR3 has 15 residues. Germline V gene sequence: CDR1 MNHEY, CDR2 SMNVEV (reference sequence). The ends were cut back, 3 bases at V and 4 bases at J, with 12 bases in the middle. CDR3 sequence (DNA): TGTGCCAGCAGTTTGGGGGCACGGTCCACCGGGGAGCTGTTTTTT. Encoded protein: CASSLGARSTGELFF.

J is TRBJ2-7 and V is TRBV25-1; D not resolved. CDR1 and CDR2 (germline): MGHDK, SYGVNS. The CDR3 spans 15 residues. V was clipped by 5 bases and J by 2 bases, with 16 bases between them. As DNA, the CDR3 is TGTGCCAGCAGTTTGAGTACGGGTTTTGCCTACGAGCAGTACTTC. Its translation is CASSLSTGFAYEQYF.

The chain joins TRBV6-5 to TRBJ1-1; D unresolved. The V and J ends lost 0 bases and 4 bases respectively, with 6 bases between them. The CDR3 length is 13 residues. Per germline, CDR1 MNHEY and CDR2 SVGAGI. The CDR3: CASSYSLRTEAFF. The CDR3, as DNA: TGTGCCAGCAGTTACTCCTTACGCACTGAAGCTTTCTTT.

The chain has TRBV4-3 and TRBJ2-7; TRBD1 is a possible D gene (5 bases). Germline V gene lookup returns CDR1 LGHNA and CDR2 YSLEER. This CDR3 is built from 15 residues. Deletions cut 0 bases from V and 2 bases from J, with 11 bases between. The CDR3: CASSQDFQGPYEQYF. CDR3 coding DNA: TGCGCCAGCAGCCAAGATTTCCAGGGCCCCTACGAGCAGTACTTC.

In DNA, the CDR3 is TGTGCCAGCAGCTTGGCTCCTAGCGGCTACGAGCAGTACTTC. Translated, it gives CASSLAPSGYEQYF. The chain recombines TRBV5-6 with TRBJ2-7; 7 positions match TRBD2. In germline, CDR1 is SGHDT, CDR2 YYEEEE. This CDR3 region has 14 residues. The V gene end was trimmed by 0 bases and the J gene end by 3 bases; junction bases not matched to a gene: 3.

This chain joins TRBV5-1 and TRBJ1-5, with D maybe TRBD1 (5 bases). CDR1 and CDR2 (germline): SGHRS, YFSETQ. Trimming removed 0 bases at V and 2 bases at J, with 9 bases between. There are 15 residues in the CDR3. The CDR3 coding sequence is TGCGCCAGCAGCTTGGAGGGGTATGGCAATCAGCCCCAGCATTTT. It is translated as CASSLEGYGNQPQHF. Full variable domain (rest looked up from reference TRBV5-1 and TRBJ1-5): KAGVTQTPRYLIKTRGQQVTLSCSPISGHRSVSWYQQTPGQGLQFLFEYFSETQRNKGNFPGRFSGRQFSNSRSEMNVSTLELGDSALYLCASSLEGYGNQPQHFGDGTRLSIL.

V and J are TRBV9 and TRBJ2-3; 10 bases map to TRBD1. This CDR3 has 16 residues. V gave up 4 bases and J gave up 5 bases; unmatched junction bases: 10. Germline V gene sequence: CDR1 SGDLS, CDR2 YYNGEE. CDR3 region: CASSRLGTGVKDTQYF. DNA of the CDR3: TGTGCCAGCAGCAGACTCGGGACAGGGGTTAAAGATACGCAGTATTTT.

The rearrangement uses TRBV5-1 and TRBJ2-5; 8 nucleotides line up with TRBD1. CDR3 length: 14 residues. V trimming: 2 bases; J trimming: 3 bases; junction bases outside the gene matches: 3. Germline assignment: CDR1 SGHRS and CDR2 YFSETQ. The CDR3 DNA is TGCGCCAGCAGCTTTGGACAGGGCGAAGAGACCCAGTACTTC. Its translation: CASSFGQGEETQYF.

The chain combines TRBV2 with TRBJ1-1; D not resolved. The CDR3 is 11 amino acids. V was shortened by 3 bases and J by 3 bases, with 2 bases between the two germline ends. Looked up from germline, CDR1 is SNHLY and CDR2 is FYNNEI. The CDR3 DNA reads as TGTGCCAGCAGTGAGGACACTGAAGCTTTCTTT. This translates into CASSEDTEAFF.

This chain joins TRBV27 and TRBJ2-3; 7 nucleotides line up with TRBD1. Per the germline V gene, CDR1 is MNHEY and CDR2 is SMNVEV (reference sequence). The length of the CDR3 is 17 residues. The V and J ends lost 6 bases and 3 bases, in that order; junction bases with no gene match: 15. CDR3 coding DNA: TGTGCCAGCAGCAGAAGTTCGACAGGGTTGGGGACAGATACGCAGTATTTT. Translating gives CASSRSSTGLGTDTQYF.

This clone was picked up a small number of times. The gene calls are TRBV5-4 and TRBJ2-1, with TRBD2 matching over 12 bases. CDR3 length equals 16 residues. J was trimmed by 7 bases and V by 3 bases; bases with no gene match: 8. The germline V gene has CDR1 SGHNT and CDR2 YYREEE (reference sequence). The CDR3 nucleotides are TGTGCCAGCAGCTCCAAACTAGCGGGGGGCCGGAATGAGCAGTTCTTC. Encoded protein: CASSSKLAGGRNEQFF.

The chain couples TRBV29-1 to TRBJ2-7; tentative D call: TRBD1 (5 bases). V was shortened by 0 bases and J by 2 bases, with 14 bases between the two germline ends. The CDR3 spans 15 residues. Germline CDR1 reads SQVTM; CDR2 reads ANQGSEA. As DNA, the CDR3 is TGCAGCGTTGAAGAACACAAGGGGATGGCCTACGAGCAGTACTTC. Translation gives CSVEEHKGMAYEQYF.

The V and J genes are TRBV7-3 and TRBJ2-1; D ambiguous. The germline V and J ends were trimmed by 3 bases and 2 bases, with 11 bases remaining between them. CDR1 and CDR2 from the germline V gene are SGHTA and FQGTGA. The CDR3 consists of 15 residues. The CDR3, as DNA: TGTGCCAGCAGCTTGTCCGGGTTACCCTACAATGAGCAGTTCTTC. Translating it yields CASSLSGLPYNEQFF.

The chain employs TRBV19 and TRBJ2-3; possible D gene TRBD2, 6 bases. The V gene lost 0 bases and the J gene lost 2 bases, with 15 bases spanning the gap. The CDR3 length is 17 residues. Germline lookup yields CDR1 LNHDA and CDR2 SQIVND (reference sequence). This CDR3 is CASSIDAGRSATDTQYF. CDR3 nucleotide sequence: TGTGCCAGTAGTATAGATGCGGGGCGATCTGCCACAGATACGCAGTATTTT.

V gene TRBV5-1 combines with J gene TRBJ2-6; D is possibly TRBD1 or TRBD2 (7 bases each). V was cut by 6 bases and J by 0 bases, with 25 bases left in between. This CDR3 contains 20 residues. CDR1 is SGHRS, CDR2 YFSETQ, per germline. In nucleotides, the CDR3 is TGCGCCAGCACACTGATAACGACAGGGAGGGAGCGCTCTGGGGCCAACGTCCTGACTTTC. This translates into CASTLITTGRERSGANVLTF.

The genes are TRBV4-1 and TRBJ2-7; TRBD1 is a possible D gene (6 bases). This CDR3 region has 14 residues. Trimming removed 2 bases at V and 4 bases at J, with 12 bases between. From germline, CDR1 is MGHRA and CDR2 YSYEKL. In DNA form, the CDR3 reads TGCGCCAGCAGCCAACCCTTCGGACAGTACGAGCAGTACTTC. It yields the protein CASSQPFGQYEQYF.

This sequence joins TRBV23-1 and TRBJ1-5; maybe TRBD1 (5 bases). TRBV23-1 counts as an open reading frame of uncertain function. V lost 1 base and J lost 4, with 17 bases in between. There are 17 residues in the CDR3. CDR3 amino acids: CASSQYMVRAENQPQHF. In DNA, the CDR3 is TGCGCCAGCAGTCAATATATGGTCAGGGCGGAGAATCAGCCCCAGCATTTT.

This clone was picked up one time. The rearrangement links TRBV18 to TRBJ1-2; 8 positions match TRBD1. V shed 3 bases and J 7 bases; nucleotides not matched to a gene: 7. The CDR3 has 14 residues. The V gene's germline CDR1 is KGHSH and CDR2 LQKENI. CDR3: CASSPLRGLLGYTF. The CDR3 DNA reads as TGTGCCAGCTCACCTCTCAGGGGGCTACTTGGCTACACCTTC.

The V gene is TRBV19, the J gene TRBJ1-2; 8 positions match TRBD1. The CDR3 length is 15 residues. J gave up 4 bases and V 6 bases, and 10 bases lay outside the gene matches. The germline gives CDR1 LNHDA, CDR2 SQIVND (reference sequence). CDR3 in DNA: TGTGCCAGTAGCATGAAGACAGGGGCCGTCTATGGCTACACCTTC. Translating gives CASSMKTGAVYGYTF.

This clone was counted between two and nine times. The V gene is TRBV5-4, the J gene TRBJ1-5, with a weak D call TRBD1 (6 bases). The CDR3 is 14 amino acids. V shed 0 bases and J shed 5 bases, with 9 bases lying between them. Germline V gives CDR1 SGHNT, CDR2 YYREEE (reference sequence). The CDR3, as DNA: TGTGCCAGCAGCTTGGCAGGGGAGGATCAGCCCCAGCATTTT. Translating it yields CASSLAGEDQPQHF. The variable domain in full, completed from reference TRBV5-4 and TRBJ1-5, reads ETGVTQSPTHLIKTRGQQVTLRCSSQSGHNTVSWYQQALGQGPQFIFQYYREEENGRGNFPPRFSGLQFPNYSSELNVNALELDDSALYLCASSLAGEDQPQHFGDGTRLSIL.